The 27 T cell receptor beta chains below were found in one sample sequenced in a study of blood T cell repertoires in COVID-19. Sequencing used immunoSEQ multiplex PCR; TCRdb keeps in-frame clones, though not all of them. The sample includes about 180,000 clones, roughly 87% of them seen just once. The sequenced sample was peripheral blood. The origin of the receptors is a woman aged 45-60 years with acute or convalescent COVID-19.

This clone was counted only a few times. The chain recombines TRBV5-1 with TRBJ1-3; D is possibly TRBD1 (6 bases). The CDR3 spans 15 residues. Germline V CDR1 and CDR2: SGHRS, YFSETQ. V lost 5 bases and J lost 3, with 15 bases in between. CDR3 coding DNA: TGCGCCAGCAGTCAGGGGTTTGGTAATGGAAACACCATATATTTT. Its translation: CASSQGFGNGNTIYF.

The chain recombines TRBV2 with TRBJ2-4; a weak D match, TRBD1 (5 bases). Trimming took 5 bases from V and 5 from J, leaving 10 bases between them. The CDR3 spans 13 residues. CDR1 and CDR2 (germline): SNHLY, FYNNEI. In DNA form, the CDR3 reads TGTGCCAGCAGTAAGGACAAAGAAAACATTCAGTACTTC. Translating it yields CASSKDKENIQYF.

The chain is built from TRBV6-5 and TRBJ2-3, with 8 positions matching TRBD1. CDR1 is MNHEY, CDR2 SVGAGI, per germline. CDR3 length equals 15 residues. After removal of 4 bases from V and 6 bases from J, the junction contained 9 bases not matched to a gene. The CDR3 DNA follows: TGTGCCAGCAGTTTAGGGACAGGCAAAACCGATACGCAGTATTTT. Translation gives CASSLGTGKTDTQYF.

In nucleotides, the CDR3 is TGTGCCCAAGCTGGGCTAGCGGGGGGGGCAGATACGCAGTATTTT. Amino acid sequence: CAQAGLAGGADTQYF. This chain joins TRBV7-2 and TRBJ2-3, with 12 bases identical to TRBD2. The CDR3 runs to 15 residues. Trimming cost V 11 bases and J 4 bases; bases outside gene matches: 10. Germline CDR1 is SGHTA and CDR2 is FQGNSA.

The chain combines TRBV18 with TRBJ1-1; D is perhaps TRBD1 (5 bases). Per the germline V gene, CDR1 is KGHSH and CDR2 is LQKENI. Trimming removed 3 bases from V and 4 bases from J, with 18 bases in between. This CDR3 comprises 16 residues. CDR3 sequence: CASSPYVSGGGTEAFF. CDR3 DNA: TGTGCCAGCTCACCGTACGTTTCCGGGGGGGGCACTGAAGCTTTCTTT.

The V and J genes are TRBV9 and TRBJ2-5, with TRBD2 matching 15 bases. J was trimmed by 4 bases and V by 3 bases; bases with no gene match: 7. The germline gives CDR1 SGDLS, CDR2 YYNGEE. This CDR3 has 17 residues. Here the CDR3 reads CASSGGLAGGPGETQYF. CDR3 nucleotide sequence: TGTGCCAGCAGCGGAGGACTAGCGGGAGGGCCGGGAGAGACCCAGTACTTC.

The chain recombines TRBV6-1 with TRBJ2-7, with TRBD2 matching over 11 bases. In germline, CDR1 is MNHNS, CDR2 SASEGT. This CDR3 spans 15 amino acids. Trimming took 1 base from V and 5 from J; bases not matched to a gene: 4. This CDR3 reads CASSEGLAGPDEQYF. The CDR3 DNA is TGTGCCAGCAGTGAAGGACTAGCGGGGCCTGACGAGCAGTACTTC.

The rearrangement joins TRBV19 to TRBJ2-2; no definite D call. The V end lost 4 bases, the J end lost 0 bases, and 6 bases lay between the germline ends. Germline values: CDR1 LNHDA, CDR2 SQIVND (reference sequence). This CDR3 comprises 14 residues. The CDR3 spells CASSRQANTGELFF. The CDR3 bases are TGTGCCAGTAGTAGGCAAGCGAACACCGGGGAGCTGTTTTTT.

The rearrangement links TRBV5-1 to TRBJ1-2; D possibly corresponds to TRBD1 (6 bases). CDR3 length: 12 residues. The germline V gene has CDR1 SGHRS and CDR2 YFSETQ. Deletions cut 6 bases from V and 5 bases from J, with 11 bases between. The chain's CDR3 is CASTDSEYGYTF. The CDR3 DNA is TGCGCCAGCACGGACAGCGAGTATGGCTACACCTTC.

The V call is TRBV29-1, the J call TRBJ2-3; TRBD1 matches at 7 bases. Per germline, CDR1 SQVTM and CDR2 ANQGSEA. With V trimmed by 6 bases and J by 4 bases, 16 bases remained unmatched. The CDR3 covers 16 residues. The CDR3: CSVSGSQGFRADTQYF. The CDR3, as DNA: TGCAGCGTGTCGGGGTCACAGGGGTTTCGTGCAGATACGCAGTATTTT.

J is TRBJ2-6 and V is TRBV7-6, with D possibly TRBD1 on 5 matching bases. Looked up from germline, CDR1 is SGHVS and CDR2 is FNYEAQ. Trimming removed 1 base from V and 4 bases from J, with 17 bases in between. There are 18 residues in the CDR3. As DNA, the CDR3 is TGTGCCAGCAGCTTAGGGGTGGAAAAGGGGCAAGGGGCCAACGTCCTGACTTTC. Translating it yields CASSLGVEKGQGANVLTF.

The chain has TRBV3-1 (or the pseudogene TRBV3-2) and TRBJ1-1; possibly TRBD1 for D (5 bases). Germline V gene sequence: CDR1 LGHDT, CDR2 YNNKEL (reference sequence). The V end lost 4 bases, the J end lost 11 bases, and 14 bases lay between the germline ends. CDR3 size: 12 residues. The CDR3 nucleotides read TGTGCCAGCAGCCCGCGGGGCGGATCTGCTTTCTTT. Its translation: CASSPRGGSAFF.

This chain uses TRBV6-1 with TRBJ1-3, with D unresolved. Germline V lookup: CDR1 MNHNS, CDR2 SASEGT. V shed 2 bases and J shed 0 bases, with 11 bases lying between them. The CDR3 is made up of 16 amino acids. The DNA of the CDR3 is TGTGCCAGCAGTGAACGACTCGAACTCTCTGGAAACACCATATATTTT. Translation gives CASSERLELSGNTIYF.

The chain employs TRBV7-2 and TRBJ2-7; a weak D match, TRBD2 (7 bases). V was cut by 10 bases and J by 0 bases, with 31 bases left in between. Germline V CDR1 and CDR2: SGHTA, FQGNSA. This CDR3 has 19 amino acids. CDR3 sequence: CAITKGGAGSSPRSYEQYF. The CDR3 DNA reads as TGTGCCATCACGAAGGGGGGGGCAGGATCTTCCCCACGCTCCTACGAGCAGTACTTC.

The count of this clone is one. The rearrangement links TRBV4-3 to TRBJ2-3; D perhaps matches TRBD2 (6 bases). The germline CDR1 and CDR2 sequences are LGHNA and YSLEER. This CDR3 region has 15 residues. Trimming took 0 bases from V and 5 from J, leaving 12 bases between them. The CDR3 reads CASSQDFLAQDTQYF. The CDR3, as DNA: TGCGCCAGCAGCCAAGATTTTCTAGCGCAAGATACGCAGTATTTT.

The chain uses TRBV27 and TRBJ1-1; 8 bases line up with TRBD1. The CDR3 consists of 14 residues. The V segment lost 6 bases and the J segment 1 base; nucleotides outside the gene matches: 4. CDR1 and CDR2 (germline): MNHEY, SMNVEV (reference sequence). The CDR3 reads CASRKQGGNTEAFF. In DNA, the CDR3 is TGTGCCAGCAGGAAACAGGGGGGGAACACTGAAGCTTTCTTT.

This chain links TRBV4-1 with TRBJ1-6; TRBD1 matches at 11 bases. Germline CDR1 is MGHRA and CDR2 is YSYEKL. Trimming cost V 0 bases and J 0 bases; bases outside gene matches: 1. The CDR3 runs 18 residues. This chain's CDR3 is CASSQEGQGVSYNSPLHF. In nucleotides, the CDR3 is TGCGCCAGCAGCCAAGAGGGACAGGGGGTCTCCTATAATTCACCCCTCCACTTT.

This clone was recorded a few times. The chain uses TRBV4-3 and TRBJ2-1; 8 bases match TRBD2. The V gene end was trimmed by 0 bases and the J gene end by 4 bases; junction bases not matched to a gene: 14. The CDR3 extends over 19 amino acids. Germline CDR1 LGHNA, CDR2 YSLEER. CDR3 bases: TGCGCCAGCAGCCAAGATGTCCTAGGGTTTGCGGGAGGATACAATGAGCAGTTCTTC. Translation: CASSQDVLGFAGGYNEQFF.

This clone has a single count. V gene TRBV6-1 combines with J gene TRBJ1-3, with D hard to call. Deletions cut 2 bases from V and 0 bases from J, with 2 bases between. The CDR3 loop spans 13 amino acids. The V gene's germline CDR1 is MNHNS and CDR2 SASEGT. The CDR3 coding sequence is TGTGCCAGCAGTGAATACTCTGGAAACACCATATATTTT. It translates to CASSEYSGNTIYF.

The J gene is TRBJ2-1, the V gene TRBV4-1, with 9 bases that match TRBD2. V lost 0 bases and J lost 3; bases outside the gene matches: 6. In germline, CDR1 is MGHRA, CDR2 YSYEKL. The CDR3 extends over 17 amino acids. The CDR3 bases are TGCGCCAGCAGCCAAGATGGCCTAGCGGGGTTCTACAATGAGCAGTTCTTC. Protein product: CASSQDGLAGFYNEQFF.

This sequence joins TRBV18 and TRBJ2-7; 11 nucleotides align to TRBD1. Unmatched junction bases numbered 10, after V lost 7 bases and J lost 5 bases. There are 15 residues in the CDR3. Looked up from germline, CDR1 is KGHSH and CDR2 is LQKENI. CDR3 DNA: TGTGCCAGCTGTTTCTCGGGGACAGGGGGTGACGAGCAGTACTTC. Translating it yields CASCFSGTGGDEQYF.

The chain employs TRBV6-5 and TRBJ2-7; TRBD2 matches at 9 bases. The CDR3 contains 15 residues. Trimming cost V 0 bases and J 3 bases; bases outside gene matches: 3. Germline CDR1 reads MNHEY; CDR2 reads SVGAGI. For the CDR3, the DNA is TGTGCCAGCAGTTACTCCGGGACTAGCTTCTACGAGCAGTACTTC. Translation: CASSYSGTSFYEQYF.

The chain recombines TRBV6-2 or TRBV6-3 with TRBJ2-3, with 9 bases fitting TRBD2. The V gene end was trimmed by 6 bases and the J gene end by 10 bases; junction bases not matched to a gene: 5. This CDR3 contains 12 residues. Germline CDR1 reads MNHEY; CDR2 reads SVGEGT. The CDR3 DNA follows: TGTGCCAGCAGCCTAAGCGGGGGGTCGCAGTATTTT. Amino acid sequence: CASSLSGGSQYF.

This chain joins TRBV6-2 or TRBV6-3 and TRBJ1-3; TRBD1 is a possible D gene (5 bases). The germline CDR1 and CDR2 sequences are MNHEY and SVGEGT. The CDR3 has 15 amino acids. Trimming took 3 bases from V and 4 from J, leaving 13 bases between them. Here the CDR3 reads CASSYPPGNGNTIYF. The DNA of the CDR3 is TGTGCCAGCAGTTATCCTCCAGGGAACGGAAACACCATATATTTT.

The V gene is TRBV10-2, the J gene TRBJ1-2, with 9 bases that match TRBD1. With V trimmed by 5 bases and J by 0 bases, 13 bases remained unmatched. CDR1 and CDR2 (germline): WSHSY, SAAADI. The CDR3 loop spans 18 amino acids. In nucleotides, the CDR3 is TGCGCCAGCAGTAGCCTTGGACAGGGGCCCTTGGCTAACTATGGCTACACCTTC. It specifies CASSSLGQGPLANYGYTF.

The chain couples TRBV19 to TRBJ2-1; 8 bases align to TRBD2. V was pared by 6 bases and J by 10 bases, with 17 bases of the junction left unmatched. This CDR3 has 16 amino acids. Germline V gives CDR1 LNHDA, CDR2 SQIVND (reference sequence). The CDR3 nucleotides read TGTGCCAGTAGCCCCCTTTACCGGGAGGGTACGGGAGAGCAGTTCTTC. The encoded protein is CASSPLYREGTGEQFF.

This clone was detected a few times. This rearrangement joins TRBV5-5 to TRBJ1-1, with D maybe TRBD1 (5 bases). The CDR3 sequence is 15 residues long. V lost 5 bases and J lost 4, with 18 bases in between. The germline V gene encodes CDR1 SGHKS and CDR2 YYEKEE (reference sequence). CDR3 in amino acids: CASRQQTAIGTEAFF. The CDR3 nucleotides read TGTGCCAGCAGACAGCAGACAGCGATCGGCACTGAAGCTTTCTTT. Drawing the rest from reference TRBV5-5 and TRBJ1-1, the complete variable domain is DAGVTQSPTHLIKTRGQQVTLRCSPISGHKSVSWYQQVLGQGPQFIFQYYEKEERGRGNFPDRFSARQFPNYSSELNVNALLLGDSALYLCASRQQTAIGTEAFFGQGTRLTVV.